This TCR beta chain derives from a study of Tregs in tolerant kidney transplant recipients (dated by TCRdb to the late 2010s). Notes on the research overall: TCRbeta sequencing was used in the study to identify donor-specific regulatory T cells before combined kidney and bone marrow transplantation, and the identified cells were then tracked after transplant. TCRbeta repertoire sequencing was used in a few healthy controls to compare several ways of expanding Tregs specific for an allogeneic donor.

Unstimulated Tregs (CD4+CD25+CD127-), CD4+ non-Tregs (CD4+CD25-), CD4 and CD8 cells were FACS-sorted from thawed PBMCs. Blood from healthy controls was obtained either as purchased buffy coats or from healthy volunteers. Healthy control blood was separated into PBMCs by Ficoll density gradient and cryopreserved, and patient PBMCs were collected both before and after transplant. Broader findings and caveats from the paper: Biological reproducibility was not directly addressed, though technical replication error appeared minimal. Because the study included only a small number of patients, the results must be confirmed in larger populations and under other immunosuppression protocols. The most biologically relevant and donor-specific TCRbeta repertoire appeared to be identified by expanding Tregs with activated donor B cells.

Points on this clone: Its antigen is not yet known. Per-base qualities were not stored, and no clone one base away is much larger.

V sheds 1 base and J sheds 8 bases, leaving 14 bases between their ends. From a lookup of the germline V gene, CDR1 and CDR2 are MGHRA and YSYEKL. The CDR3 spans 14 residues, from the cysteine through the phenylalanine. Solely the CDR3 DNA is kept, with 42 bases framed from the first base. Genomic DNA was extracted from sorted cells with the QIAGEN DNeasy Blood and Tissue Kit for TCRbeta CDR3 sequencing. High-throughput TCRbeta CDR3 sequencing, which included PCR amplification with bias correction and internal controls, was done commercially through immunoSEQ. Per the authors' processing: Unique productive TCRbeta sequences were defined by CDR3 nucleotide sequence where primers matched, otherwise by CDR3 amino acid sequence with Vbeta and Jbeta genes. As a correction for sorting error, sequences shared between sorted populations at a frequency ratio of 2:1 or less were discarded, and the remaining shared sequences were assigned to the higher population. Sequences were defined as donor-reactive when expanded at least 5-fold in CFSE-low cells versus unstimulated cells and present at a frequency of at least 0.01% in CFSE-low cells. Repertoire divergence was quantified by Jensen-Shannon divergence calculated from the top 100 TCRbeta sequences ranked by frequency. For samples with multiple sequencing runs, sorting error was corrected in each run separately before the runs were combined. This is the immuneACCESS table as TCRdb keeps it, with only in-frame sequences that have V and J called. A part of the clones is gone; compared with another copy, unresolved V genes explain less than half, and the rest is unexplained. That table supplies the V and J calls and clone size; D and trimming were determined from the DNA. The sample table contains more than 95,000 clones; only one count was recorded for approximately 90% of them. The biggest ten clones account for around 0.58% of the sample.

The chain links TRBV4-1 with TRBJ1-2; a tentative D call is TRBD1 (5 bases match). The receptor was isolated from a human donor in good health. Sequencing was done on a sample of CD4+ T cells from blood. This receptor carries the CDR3 CASSQASRGRGYTF. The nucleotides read TGCGCCAGCAGCCAAGCAAGTAGGGGTCGGGGCTACACCTTC.